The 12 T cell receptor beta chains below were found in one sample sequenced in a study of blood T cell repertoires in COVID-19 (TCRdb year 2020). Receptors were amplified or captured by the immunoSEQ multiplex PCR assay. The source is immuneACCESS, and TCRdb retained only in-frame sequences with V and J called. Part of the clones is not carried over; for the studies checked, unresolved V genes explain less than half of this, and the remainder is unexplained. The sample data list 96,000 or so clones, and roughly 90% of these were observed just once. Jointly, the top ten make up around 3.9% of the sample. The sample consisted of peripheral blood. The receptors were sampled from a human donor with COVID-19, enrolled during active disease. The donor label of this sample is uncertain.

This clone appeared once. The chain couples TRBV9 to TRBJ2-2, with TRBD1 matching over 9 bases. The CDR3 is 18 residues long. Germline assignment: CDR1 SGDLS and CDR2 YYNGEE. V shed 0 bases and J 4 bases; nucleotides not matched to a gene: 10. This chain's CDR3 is CASSVEYGRTGVTGELFF. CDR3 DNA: TGTGCCAGCAGCGTAGAGTATGGGCGGACAGGGGTCACCGGGGAGCTGTTTTTT. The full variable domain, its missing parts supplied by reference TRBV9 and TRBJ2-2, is DSGVTQTPKHLITATGQRVTLRCSPRSGDLSVYWYQQSLDQGLQFLIQYYNGEERAKGNILERFSAQQFPDLHSELNLSSLELGDSALYFCASSVEYGRTGVTGELFFGEGSRLTVL.

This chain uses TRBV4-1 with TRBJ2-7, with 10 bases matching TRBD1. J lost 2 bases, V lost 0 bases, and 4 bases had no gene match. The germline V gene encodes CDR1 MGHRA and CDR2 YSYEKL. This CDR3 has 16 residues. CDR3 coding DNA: TGCGCCAGCAGCCAAGATTGGACAGGGGGACCCTACGAGCAGTACTTC. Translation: CASSQDWTGGPYEQYF.

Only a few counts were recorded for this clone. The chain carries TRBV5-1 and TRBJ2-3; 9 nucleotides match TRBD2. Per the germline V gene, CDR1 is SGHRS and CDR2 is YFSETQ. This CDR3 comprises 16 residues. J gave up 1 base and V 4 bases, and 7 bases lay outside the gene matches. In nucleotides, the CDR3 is TGCGCCAGCAGCACCCCTTCTAGCGGGGGCACAGATACGCAGTATTTT. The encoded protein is CASSTPSSGGTDTQYF.

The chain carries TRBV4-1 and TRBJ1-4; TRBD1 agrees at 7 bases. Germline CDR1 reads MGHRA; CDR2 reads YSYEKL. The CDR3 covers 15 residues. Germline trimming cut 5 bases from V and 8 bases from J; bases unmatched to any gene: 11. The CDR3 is CASSALDRLKEKLFF. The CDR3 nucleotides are TGCGCCAGCAGCGCTCTGGACAGGTTGAAAGAAAAACTGTTTTTT.

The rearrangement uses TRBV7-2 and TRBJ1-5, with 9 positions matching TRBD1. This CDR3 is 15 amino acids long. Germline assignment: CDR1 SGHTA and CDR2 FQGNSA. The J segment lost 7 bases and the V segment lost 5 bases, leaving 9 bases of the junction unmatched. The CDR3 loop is CASSPDRGAEQPQHF. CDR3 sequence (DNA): TGTGCCAGCAGCCCGGACAGGGGAGCGGAGCAGCCCCAGCATTTT. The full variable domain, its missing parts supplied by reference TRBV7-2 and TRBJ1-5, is GAGVSQSPSNKVTEKGKDVELRCDPISGHTALYWYRQSLGQGLEFLIYFQGNSAPDKSGLPSDRFSAERTGGSVSTLTIQRTQQEDSAVYLCASSPDRGAEQPQHFGDGTRLSIL.

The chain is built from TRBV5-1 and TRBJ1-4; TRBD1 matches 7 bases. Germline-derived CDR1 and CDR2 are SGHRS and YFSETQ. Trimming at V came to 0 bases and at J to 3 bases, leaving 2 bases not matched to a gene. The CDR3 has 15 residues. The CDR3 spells CASSLEGASNEKLFF. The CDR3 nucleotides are TGCGCCAGCAGCTTGGAGGGGGCTTCTAATGAAAAACTGTTTTTT.

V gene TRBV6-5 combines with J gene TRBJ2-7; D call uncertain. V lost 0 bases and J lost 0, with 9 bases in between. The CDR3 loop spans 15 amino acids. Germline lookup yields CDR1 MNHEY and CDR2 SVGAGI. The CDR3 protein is CASSYSHRDSYEQYF. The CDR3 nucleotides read TGTGCCAGCAGTTACTCGCACAGAGACTCCTACGAGCAGTACTTC.

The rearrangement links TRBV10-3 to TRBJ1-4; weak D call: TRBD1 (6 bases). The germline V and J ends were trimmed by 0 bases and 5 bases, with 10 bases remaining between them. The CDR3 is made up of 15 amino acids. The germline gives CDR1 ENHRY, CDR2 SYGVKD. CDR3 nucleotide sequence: TGTGCCATCAGTGAGTCGACCAGGGGAAATGAAAAACTGTTTTTT. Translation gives CAISESTRGNEKLFF.

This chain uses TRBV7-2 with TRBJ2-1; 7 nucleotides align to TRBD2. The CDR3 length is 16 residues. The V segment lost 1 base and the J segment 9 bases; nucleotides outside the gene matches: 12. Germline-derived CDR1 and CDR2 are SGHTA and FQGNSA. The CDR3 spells CASSLGARTSDPEQFF. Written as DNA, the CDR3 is TGTGCCAGCAGCTTAGGGGCAAGGACTAGTGACCCTGAGCAGTTCTTC.

As DNA, the CDR3 is TGTGCCAGCCTCTTGGGGCCAAATTCACCCCTCCACTTT. Amino acid sequence: CASLLGPNSPLHF. The V and J genes are TRBV12-3 or TRBV12-4 and TRBJ1-6; D might be TRBD1 (5 bases). This CDR3 has 13 residues. Trimming removed 8 bases from V and 7 bases from J, with 12 bases in between.

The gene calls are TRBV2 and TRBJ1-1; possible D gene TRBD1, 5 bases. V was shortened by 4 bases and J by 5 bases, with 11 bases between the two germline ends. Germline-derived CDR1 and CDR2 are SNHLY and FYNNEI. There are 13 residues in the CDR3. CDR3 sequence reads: CASSGQGETEAFF. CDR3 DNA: TGTGCCAGCAGTGGTCAGGGTGAAACTGAAGCTTTCTTT.

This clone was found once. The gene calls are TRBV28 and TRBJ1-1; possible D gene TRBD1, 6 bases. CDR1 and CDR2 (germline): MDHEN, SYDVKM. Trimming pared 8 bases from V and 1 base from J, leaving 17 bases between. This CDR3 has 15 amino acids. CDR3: CASRVGGAENTEAFF. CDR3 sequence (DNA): TGTGCCAGCCGGGTAGGGGGGGCAGAGAACACTGAAGCTTTCTTT.